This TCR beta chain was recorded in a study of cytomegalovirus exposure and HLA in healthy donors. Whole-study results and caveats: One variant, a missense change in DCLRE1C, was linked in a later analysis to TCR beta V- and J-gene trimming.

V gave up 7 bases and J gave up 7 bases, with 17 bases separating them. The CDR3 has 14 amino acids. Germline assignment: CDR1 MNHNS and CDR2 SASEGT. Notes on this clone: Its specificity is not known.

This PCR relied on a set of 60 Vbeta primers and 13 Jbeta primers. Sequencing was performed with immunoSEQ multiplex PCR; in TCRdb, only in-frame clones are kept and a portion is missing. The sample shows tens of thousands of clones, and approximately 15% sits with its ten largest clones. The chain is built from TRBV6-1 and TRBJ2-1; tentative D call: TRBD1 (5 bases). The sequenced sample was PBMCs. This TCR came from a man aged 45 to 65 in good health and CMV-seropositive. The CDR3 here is CASKSLGHRNEQFF. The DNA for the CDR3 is TGTGCCAGCAAGAGTTTAGGGCACAGGAATGAGCAGTTCTTC.